Here is one TCR beta chain with its context. The sorted-subset replicate PCRs were given around 200 ng DNA, which is 31,000 or so T cell genomes. Clones were sequenced by immunoSEQ multiplex PCR, and TCRdb holds only the in-frame ones, with some missing. The sample carries 300,000 or so clones, approximately 79% recorded once. The data originate from a study of shared clonotypes between healthy human individuals. The wider study: Per donor, three plates held CD4 naive cells, three held CD4 memory, two held CD8 naive and one held CD8 memory.

Germline V gives CDR1 KGHSH, CDR2 LQKENI. This CDR3 has 18 residues. Trimming took off 0 bases at V and 9 bases at J, with 24 bases between the two ends. Sequenced material: memory CD4+ T cells sorted from blood. Subset reported: CD45RA-negative fraction. The chain links TRBV18 to TRBJ2-1; D gene uncertain. The origin of this receptor is a young man in good health. The CDR3: CASSPPLGQHPAPIEQFF. The CDR3 DNA reads as TGTGCCAGCTCACCACCGTTAGGGCAGCACCCCGCCCCTATTGAGCAGTTCTTC.